Here is one T cell receptor beta chain with its context. This CDR3 is also generated by other DNA sequences in the sample. This sample is part of a study of blood T cell repertoires in COVID-19. Only in-frame clones appear in the TCRdb table, and some are missing; sequencing was by immunoSEQ multiplex PCR. The sample lists 350,000 to 400,000 clones; approximately 88% were seen once. Losses at the gene ends were 4 bases for V and 2 bases for J; bases not matched to a gene: 6. Germline V gives CDR1 SGHRS, CDR2 YFSETQ. The CDR3 is 15 residues long. Patients in Seattle were enrolled during active infection, then followed longitudinally.

The source is a woman aged 30 to 39 with COVID-19, enrolled during active disease. The rearrangement links TRBV5-1 to TRBJ2-5; TRBD1 matches 9 bases. The sequenced sample was peripheral blood. CDR3 in amino acids: CASSLGQGRQETQYF. The CDR3 DNA is TGCGCCAGCAGCCTGGGACAGGGCAGACAAGAGACCCAGTACTTC. The variable domain in full, completed from reference TRBV5-1 and TRBJ2-5, reads KAGVTQTPRYLIKTRGQQVTLSCSPISGHRSVSWYQQTPGQGLQFLFEYFSETQRNKGNFPGRFSGRQFSNSRSEMNVSTLELGDSALYLCASSLGQGRQETQYFGPGTRLLVL.